The 24 T cell receptor beta chains presented below share a single source sample, sequenced in a study of CD8 T cells in Susac syndrome. RNA was extracted with the RNeasy kit, and a quantity of roughly 0.5 to 1 ug was reverse transcribed using random hexamers. From the immunoSEQ multiplex PCR reads, TCRdb called clonotypes with MiXCR, one entry per CDR3 protein. This table holds approximately 190,000 distinct CDR3 sequences, roughly 95% found once. The sequenced material came from CD4+ T cells from PBMCs. The receptors were gathered from a human donor with multiple sclerosis.

For the CDR3, the DNA is TGTGCCAGCAGCACTATTGGGGAGCTGTTTTTT. It encodes CASSTIGELFF. The rearrangement uses TRBV7-9 and TRBJ2-2; D ambiguous. V lost 5 bases, J lost 8 bases, and 6 bases lay in between. Germline V CDR1 and CDR2: SEHNR, FQNEAQ (reference sequence). The CDR3 totals 11 residues.

In nucleotides, the CDR3 is TGTGCCTGGAGTGTTTGGGCTTCTGGCTACACCTTC. This sequence encodes CAWSVWASGYTF. The chain couples TRBV30 to TRBJ1-2, with D unclear. Deletions cut 0 bases from V and 7 bases from J, with 9 bases between. CDR1 is GTSNPN, CDR2 SVGIG, per germline (reference sequence). This CDR3 has 12 amino acids.

The J gene is TRBJ2-1, the V gene TRBV30; a possible D gene is TRBD2 (5 bases). The CDR3 consists of 15 residues. The V end lost 3 bases, the J end lost 0 bases, and 12 bases lay between the germline ends. Germline CDR1 is GTSNPN and CDR2 is SVGIG (reference sequence). CDR3 amino acids: CAWRRGHSSYNEQFF. The DNA of the CDR3 is TGTGCCTGGAGGAGAGGGCATAGCTCCTACAATGAGCAGTTCTTC. The full variable domain, its missing parts supplied by reference TRBV30 and TRBJ2-1, is SQTIHQWPATLVQPVGSPLSLECTVEGTSNPNLYWYRQAAGRGLQLLFYSVGIGQISSEVPQNLSASRPQDRQFILSSKKLLLSDSGFYLCAWRRGHSSYNEQFFGPGTRLTVL.

The CDR3 reads CASSMLAGGGETQYF. DNA for the CDR3: TGCGCCAGCAGCATGCTAGCGGGGGGAGGAGAGACCCAGTACTTC. This chain connects TRBV5-1 to TRBJ2-5, with TRBD2 matching over 11 bases. V shed 4 bases, J shed 4 bases, and the junction held 6 bases outside the gene matches. Per the germline V gene, CDR1 is SGHRS and CDR2 is YFSETQ. This CDR3 has 15 amino acids.

This chain uses TRBV7-3 with TRBJ1-1; no clear D gene. The CDR3 covers 13 residues. Deletions cut 0 bases from V and 9 bases from J, with 11 bases between. Germline CDR1 SGHTA, CDR2 FQGTGA. The CDR3 region is CASSLTYTEKAFF. In nucleotides, the CDR3 is TGTGCCAGCAGCTTAACGTACACAGAGAAAGCTTTCTTT.

The chain links TRBV5-1 to TRBJ2-7; 7 bases are a match to TRBD2. This CDR3 spans 13 amino acids. The junction had 3 bases not matched to a gene; V was cut back by 6 bases and J by 0 bases. Germline V gene lookup returns CDR1 SGHRS and CDR2 YFSETQ. CDR3 region: CASKREGSYEQYF. The CDR3 region has the DNA TGCGCCAGCAAGAGGGAGGGCTCCTACGAGCAGTACTTC.

The V gene is TRBV4-1, the J gene TRBJ2-5, with D unclear. The CDR3 contains 15 residues. Germline V CDR1 and CDR2: MGHRA, YSYEKL. With 4 bases removed from V and 3 bases from J, the gap between germline ends came to 15 bases. CDR3: CASSRIERVEETQYF. The DNA for the CDR3 is TGCGCCAGCAGCCGGATTGAAAGGGTCGAAGAGACCCAGTACTTC.

This chain joins TRBV28 and TRBJ2-5; 10 bases align to TRBD1. Per the germline V gene, CDR1 is MDHEN and CDR2 is SYDVKM. The J segment lost 0 bases and the V segment lost 1 base, leaving 5 bases of the junction unmatched. The CDR3 is 17 residues long. The CDR3 DNA is TGTGCCAGCAGTTTATTTTGGGGACAGGGGAACCAAGAGACCCAGTACTTC. Its protein is CASSLFWGQGNQETQYF.

The CDR3: CACYRGSGYTF. For the CDR3, the DNA is TGTGCCTGTTACAGGGGAAGTGGCTACACCTTC. The genes are TRBV30 and TRBJ1-2, with 7 nucleotides matching TRBD1. The CDR3 contains 11 residues. V lost 6 bases to trimming and J lost 7 bases; unmatched junction nucleotides: 5. Germline lookup yields CDR1 GTSNPN and CDR2 SVGIG (reference sequence).

This clonotype occurred a few times. The chain has TRBV2 and TRBJ1-2; D is possibly TRBD1 (6 bases). V was pared by 2 bases and J by 8 bases, with 9 bases between. Germline V gene sequence: CDR1 SNHLY, CDR2 FYNNEI. The CDR3 totals 12 residues. CDR3 sequence reads: CASSEQGYGYTF. CDR3 sequence (DNA): TGTGCCAGCAGTGAACAGGGGTACGGCTACACCTTC. The entire variable domain, with the rest obtained from reference TRBV2 and TRBJ1-2, is as follows: EPEVTQTPSHQVTQMGQEVILRCVPISNHLYFYWYRQILGQKVEFLVSFYNNEISEKSEIFDDQFSVERPDGSNFTLKIRSTKLEDSAMYFCASSEQGYGYTFGSGTRLTVV.

J is TRBJ2-5 and V is TRBV18; D gene unclear. CDR1 is KGHSH and CDR2 is LQKENI in the germline V gene. The CDR3 contains 14 residues. The V and J ends lost 2 bases and 1 base respectively, with 8 bases between them. This CDR3 reads CASSPTTAQETQYF. As DNA, the CDR3 is TGTGCCAGCTCACCAACAACAGCCCAAGAGACCCAGTACTTC.

V is TRBV18 and J is TRBJ2-1; 12 positions agree with TRBD2. The trim removed 2 bases at V and 9 bases at J, leaving 8 bases unmatched. The CDR3 has 16 residues. Germline CDR1 KGHSH, CDR2 LQKENI. The CDR3 DNA reads as TGTGCCAGCTCACCAACCCTAGCGGGGGGGCAGGGTGAGCAGTTCTTC. It yields the protein CASSPTLAGGQGEQFF.

The V and J genes are TRBV13 and TRBJ2-5; D is possibly TRBD2 (5 bases). V lost 0 bases, J lost 3 bases, and 8 bases lay in between. Germline CDR1 PRHDT, CDR2 FYEKMQ (reference sequence). The CDR3 contains 14 residues. The CDR3 DNA is TGTGCCAGCAGCTTAGGGTCGGGAAAAGAGACCCAGTACTTC. Translation: CASSLGSGKETQYF.

The gene calls are TRBV5-1 and TRBJ1-3; no reliable D call. The CDR3 is 16 amino acids. V was shortened by 2 bases and J by 3 bases, with 15 bases between the two germline ends. Germline assignment: CDR1 SGHRS and CDR2 YFSETQ. DNA for the CDR3: TGCGCCAGCAGCTTAGAACCGCTGGCTCTTGGAAACACCATATATTTT. It codes for CASSLEPLALGNTIYF.

V usage is TRBV19 and J usage is TRBJ1-4; D is unclear. This CDR3 spans 15 amino acids. Per the germline V gene, CDR1 is LNHDA and CDR2 is SQIVND (reference sequence). V gave up 3 bases and J gave up 0 bases, with 8 bases separating them. DNA for the CDR3: TGTGCCAGTAGTATCTCCGTCGCAACTAATGAAAAACTGTTTTTT. This encodes CASSISVATNEKLFF.

This clonotype came up a few times. The gene calls are TRBV9 and TRBJ2-3; D is ambiguous. Germline CDR1 is SGDLS and CDR2 is YYNGEE. The CDR3 is 12 residues long. V lost 4 bases to trimming and J lost 0 bases, with 3 bases between them. This chain's CDR3 is CASSFSTDTQYF. Written as DNA, the CDR3 is TGTGCCAGCAGCTTTAGCACAGATACGCAGTATTTT.

The V and J genes are TRBV5-1 and TRBJ2-7, with a tentative D call TRBD2 (5 bases). The CDR3 length is 13 residues. Germline V gene sequence: CDR1 SGHRS, CDR2 YFSETQ. Trimming removed 8 bases from V and 3 bases from J, with 15 bases in between. CDR3 bases: TGCGCCAGTTCTGTGGTGAGGGACTACGAGCAGTACTTC. It specifies CASSVVRDYEQYF. The full variable domain, completed using reference TRBV5-1 and TRBJ2-7, is KAGVTQTPRYLIKTRGQQVTLSCSPISGHRSVSWYQQTPGQGLQFLFEYFSETQRNKGNFPGRFSGRQFSNSRSEMNVSTLELGDSALYLCASSVVRDYEQYFGPGTRLTVT.

The count of this clonotype is one. The chain is built from TRBV9 and TRBJ1-4; 7 bases are a match to TRBD1. The CDR3 runs 14 residues. In germline, CDR1 is SGDLS, CDR2 YYNGEE. V shed 0 bases, J shed 11 bases, and the junction held 7 bases outside the gene matches. The CDR3 nucleotides are TGTGCCAGCAGCGTAGAAGGAGGGGGCACCAAACTGTTTTTT. It translates to CASSVEGGGTKLFF.

The chain carries TRBV20-1 and TRBJ2-1, with a tentative D call TRBD2 (6 bases). Looked up from germline, CDR1 is DFQATT and CDR2 is SNEGSKA (reference sequence). CDR3 length: 13 residues. V was cut by 6 bases and J by 3 bases, with 12 bases left in between. CDR3 sequence: CSALRGLYNEQFF. The CDR3 DNA is TGCAGTGCGTTGCGGGGCCTCTACAATGAGCAGTTCTTC.

The chain combines TRBV29-1 with TRBJ1-2; possibly TRBD1 for D (6 bases). CDR1 is SQVTM, CDR2 ANQGSEA, per germline. V lost 6 bases to trimming and J lost 6 bases, with 11 bases between them. This CDR3 comprises 11 residues. CDR3 protein: CSVGGQNGYTF. DNA for the CDR3: TGCAGCGTGGGGGGGCAGAATGGCTACACCTTC.

This rearrangement joins TRBV30 to TRBJ1-2; D perhaps matches TRBD1 (6 bases). V lost 1 base, J lost 7 bases, and 19 bases lay in between. Germline V gene data show CDR1 as GTSNPN and CDR2 as SVGIG (reference sequence). CDR3 length equals 15 residues. DNA of the CDR3: TGTGCCTGGAGTGACCCCGGACAGTTCTCCCGTGGCTACACCTTC. Translation: CAWSDPGQFSRGYTF.

The V gene is TRBV7-2, the J gene TRBJ2-5, with 8 bases fitting TRBD1. This CDR3 is built from 19 residues. Germline loops: CDR1 SGHTA, CDR2 FQGNSA. V lost 2 bases, J lost 5 bases, and 19 bases stayed unmatched. The CDR3 region is CASSLPGGAGIGIVETQYF. The DNA for the CDR3 is TGTGCCAGCAGCTTACCAGGGGGCGCAGGTATCGGCATCGTCGAGACCCAGTACTTC.

The CDR3 spells CASPQGGGHNNEQFF. CDR3 coding DNA: TGCGCCAGCCCCCAGGGCGGGGGGCACAACAATGAGCAGTTCTTC. The chain couples TRBV23-1 to TRBJ2-1, with 8 bases identical to TRBD2. TRBV23-1 is treated as an ORF (open reading frame) with a function not yet certain. The CDR3 has 15 residues. With V trimmed by 8 bases and J by 5 bases, 11 bases remained unmatched.

V usage is TRBV6-2 or TRBV6-3 and J usage is TRBJ2-1, with D maybe TRBD2 (6 bases). The CDR3 totals 14 residues. CDR1 and CDR2 from the germline V gene are MNHEY and SVGEGT. In DNA, the CDR3 is TGTTCATCCAATGGGGGGAGCCGGGATAATGAGCAGTTCTTC. It is translated as CSSNGGSRDNEQFF.